This entry concerns a single T cell receptor (beta chain). The antigen remains unidentified. TCRdb re-called the 5' RACE reads; one entry per CDR3 protein, DNA not given. Recorded for this sample: about 260,000 distinct CDR3 sequences. These data come from a study of T cells expressing NK-cell markers. Study details: Seven donors tested HCMV-seropositive and one tested seronegative among the eight sequenced. General study results and limits: HCMV specificity of expanded NKG2C+ T cell clones remained unclear.

CDR3 size: 16 residues. Germline lookup yields CDR1 SGHNT and CDR2 YYREEE (reference sequence). The sequence was collected from a woman aged 18 to 69 in good health. Sequences were obtained from blood T cells: a sorted CD56 or NKG2C T cell subset, CD4+ or CD8+ T cells, or bulk PBMC T cells (not recorded which). The V call is TRBV5-4, the J call TRBJ2-1; TCRdb lists TRBD1, though no DNA is available to test this call. The CDR3 reads CASSPPGQGSGNEQFF. Looking up the rest from reference TRBV5-4 and TRBJ2-1 gives the full variable domain: ETGVTQSPTHLIKTRGQQVTLRCSSQSGHNTVSWYQQALGQGPQFIFQYYREEENGRGNFPPRFSGLQFPNYSSELNVNALELDDSALYLCASSPPGQGSGNEQFFGPGTRLTVL.